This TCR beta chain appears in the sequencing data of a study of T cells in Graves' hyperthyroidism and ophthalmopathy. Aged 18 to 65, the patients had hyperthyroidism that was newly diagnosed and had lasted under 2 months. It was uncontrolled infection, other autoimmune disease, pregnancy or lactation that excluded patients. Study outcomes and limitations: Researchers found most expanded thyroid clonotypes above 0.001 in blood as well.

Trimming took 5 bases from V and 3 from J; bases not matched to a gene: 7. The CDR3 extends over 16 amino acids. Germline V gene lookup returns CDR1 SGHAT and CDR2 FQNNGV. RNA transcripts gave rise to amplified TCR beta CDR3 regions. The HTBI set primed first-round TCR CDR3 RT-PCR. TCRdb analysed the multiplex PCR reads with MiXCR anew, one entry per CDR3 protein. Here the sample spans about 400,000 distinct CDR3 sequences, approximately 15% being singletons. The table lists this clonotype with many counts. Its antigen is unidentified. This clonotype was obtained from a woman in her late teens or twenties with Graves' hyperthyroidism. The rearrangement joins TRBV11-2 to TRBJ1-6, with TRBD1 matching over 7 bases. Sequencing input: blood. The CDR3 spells CASSPPGGLYNSPLHF. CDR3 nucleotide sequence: TGTGCCAGCAGCCCACCAGGGGGACTCTATAATTCACCCCTCCACTTT.